This T cell receptor beta chain was sequenced for a study of human T cells and chemical hapten exposure. General study points: TCRs above 1 in 1000 frequency did not change with DPC sensitization.

Of note for this clonotype: Its antigen is not identified.

Time point noted: patch test 1, 2 weeks after DPC sensitization. Treatment described: therapeutic diphenylcyclopropenone sensitization with weekly scalp DPC. TCRdb used MiXCR to reprocess the RACE reads, holding one entry per CDR3 protein. The table has 74,000 or so distinct CDR3 sequences, approximately 10% seen once; the top ten hold approximately 1.5%. Germline V lookup: CDR1 LGHNA, CDR2 YNFKEQ. The CDR3 covers 16 residues. V gave up 2 bases and J gave up 0 bases, with 13 bases separating them. The clonotype originates from a woman between 45 and 65 years old with alopecia areata. Some clones in this sample may be carry-over from other donors' samples. The chain couples TRBV4-2 to TRBJ1-1; D unresolved. The material sequenced was whole blood, taken in connection with sensitization to the hapten diphenylcyclopropenone (DPC). The CDR3 sequence: CASSQQAGPLNTEAFF. The CDR3 DNA sequence: TGTGCCAGCAGCCAACAGGCAGGCCCACTGAACACTGAAGCTTTCTTT.